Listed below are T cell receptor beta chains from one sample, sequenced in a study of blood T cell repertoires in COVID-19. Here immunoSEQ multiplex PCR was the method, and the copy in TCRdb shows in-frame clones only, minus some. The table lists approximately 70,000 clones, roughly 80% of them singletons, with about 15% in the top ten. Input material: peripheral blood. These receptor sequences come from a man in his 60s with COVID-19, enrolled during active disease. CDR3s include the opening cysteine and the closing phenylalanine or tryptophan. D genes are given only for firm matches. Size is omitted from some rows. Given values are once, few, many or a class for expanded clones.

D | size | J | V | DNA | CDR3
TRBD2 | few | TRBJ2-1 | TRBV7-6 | TGTGCCAGCAGCTTAGGCGGGGGGAACAATGAGCAGTTCTTC | CASSLGGGNNEQFF
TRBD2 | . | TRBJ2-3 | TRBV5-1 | TGCGCCAGCAGCTACGGACTAGCGCCAGATACGCAGTATTTT | CASSYGLAPDTQYF
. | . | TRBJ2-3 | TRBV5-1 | TGCGCCAGCAGAAACCCTAGCGCTAGCACAGATACGCAGTATTTT | CASRNPSASTDTQYF
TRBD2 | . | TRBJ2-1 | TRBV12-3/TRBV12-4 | TGTGCCAGCAGCCCACTAGCGGGAGCCGAGCAGTTCTTC | CASSPLAGAEQFF
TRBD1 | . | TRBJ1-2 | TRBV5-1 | TGCGCCAGCAGCTCGACAGGGTTACAGGGCTACACCTTC | CASSSTGLQGYTF
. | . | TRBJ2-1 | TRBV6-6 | TGTGCCAGCAGTTATGCTCGCGGCTCCTACAATGAGCAGTTCTTC | CASSYARGSYNEQFF
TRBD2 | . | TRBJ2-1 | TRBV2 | TGTGCCAGCACCGGGGACTACGGTCTGGGTGAGCAGTTCTTC | CASTGDYGLGEQFF
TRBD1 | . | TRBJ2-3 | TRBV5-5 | TGTGCCAGCAGCTTAGGGACAGGGCCGGATACGCAGTATTTT | CASSLGTGPDTQYF
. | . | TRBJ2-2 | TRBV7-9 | TGTGCCAGCAGCTTCTCTAGGTTTTTCGCCGGGGAGCTGTTTTTT | CASSFSRFFAGELFF
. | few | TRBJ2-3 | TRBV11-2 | TGTGCCAGCAGCCCTAGCCCAGATACGCAGTATTTT | CASSPSPDTQYF
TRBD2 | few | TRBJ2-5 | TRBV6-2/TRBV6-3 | TGTGCCAGCAGCCCCGGGACTAGCGTCGCGACCCAGTACTTC | CASSPGTSVATQYF
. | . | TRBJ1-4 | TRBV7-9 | TGTGCCAGCGGGACAAGGGACGAAAAACTGTTTTTT | CASGTRDEKLFF
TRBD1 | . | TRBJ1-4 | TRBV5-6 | TGTGCCAGCAGCTTAAGGACAGGGTTTATGGAAAAACTGTTTTTT | CASSLRTGFMEKLFF
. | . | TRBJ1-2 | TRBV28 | TGTGCCAGCAGTTTATCGGGATACGGCTACACCTTC | CASSLSGYGYTF
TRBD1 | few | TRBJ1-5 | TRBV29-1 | TGCAGCGTTAGCACAGGGGGCAATCAGCCCCAGCATTTT | CSVSTGGNQPQHF
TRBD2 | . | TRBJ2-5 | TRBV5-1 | TGCGCCAGCAGCTTGTCGCCGGGACTAGCAGGAGAGACCCAGTACTTC | CASSLSPGLAGETQYF
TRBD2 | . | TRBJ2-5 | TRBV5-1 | TGCGCCAGCAGCCTCGGCTCTAGCGGAGGAAGAGAGACCCAGTACTTC | CASSLGSSGGRETQYF
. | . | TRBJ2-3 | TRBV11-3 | TGTGCCAGCAGCTTACGCGATAGAGATACGCAGTATTTT | CASSLRDRDTQYF
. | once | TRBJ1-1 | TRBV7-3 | TGTGCCAGCAGCGCAGGGCGAAATACGGAAGCTTTCTTT | CASSAGRNTEAFF
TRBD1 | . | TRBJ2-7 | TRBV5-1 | TGCGCCAGCAGCTTGAATTCGGGACAGGGGGCCTACGAGCAGTACTTC | CASSLNSGQGAYEQYF
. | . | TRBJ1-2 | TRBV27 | TGTGCCAGCAGGCTAATACAGGGAGATCATGGCTACACCTTC | CASRLIQGDHGYTF
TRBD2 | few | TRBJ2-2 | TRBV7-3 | TGTGCCAGCAGCTCCATGGCTAGCGGGGCCGGGGAGCTGTTTTTT | CASSSMASGAGELFF
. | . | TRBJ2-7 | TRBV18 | TGTGCCAGCTCTTTAGGCACAGGGTCATCCGAGCAGTACTTC | CASSLGTGSSEQYF
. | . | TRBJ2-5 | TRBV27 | TGTGCCAGCAGTTTATTAGGCGGACAGCCCCAAGAGACCCAGTACTTC | CASSLLGGQPQETQYF
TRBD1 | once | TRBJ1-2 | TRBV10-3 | TGTGCCATCAGTGAGACTTTACAGGGGGGCTACACCTTC | CAISETLQGGYTF
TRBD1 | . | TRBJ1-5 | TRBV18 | TGTGCCAGCTCGCCGCAGGGGGCGGCGAGTCAGCCCCAGCATTTT | CASSPQGAASQPQHF
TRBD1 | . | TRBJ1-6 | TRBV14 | TGTGCCAGCAGCCTCCAGACAGGGGAGAGTTCACCCCTCCACTTT | CASSLQTGESSPLHF
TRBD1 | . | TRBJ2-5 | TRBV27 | TGTGCCAGCAGTTTGCTCGGGACAGTCTTTCAAGAGACCCAGTACTTC | CASSLLGTVFQETQYF
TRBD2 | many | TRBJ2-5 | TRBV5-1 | TGCGCCAGCACCACCGGACTAGCGGGGGGGTTAGAGACCCAGTACTTC | CASTTGLAGGLETQYF
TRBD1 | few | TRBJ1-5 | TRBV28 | TGTGCCAGCAGTACCGGGACAGGGGACCAGCCCCAGCATTTT | CASSTGTGDQPQHF
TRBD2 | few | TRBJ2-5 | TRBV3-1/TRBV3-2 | TGTGCCAGCAGCCATAAGCGGGGGGGGCGGGAGACCCAGTACTTC | CASSHKRGGRETQYF
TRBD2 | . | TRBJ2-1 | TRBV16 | TGTGCCAGCAGCCAATCGGGGCTAGCGGGAAACAATGAGCAGTTCTTC | CASSQSGLAGNNEQFF
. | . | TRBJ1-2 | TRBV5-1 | TGCGCCAGCAGCTTGGAGGGGCCGCTGAGAGGCTACACCTTC | CASSLEGPLRGYTF
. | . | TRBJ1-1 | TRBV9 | TGTGCCAGCAGCGTAGTGTTGGGGAGTGAAGCTTTCTTT | CASSVVLGSEAFF
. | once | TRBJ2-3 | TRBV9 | TGTGCCAGCAGCGCAAGGGGCACAGGCACAGATACGCAGTATTTT | CASSARGTGTDTQYF
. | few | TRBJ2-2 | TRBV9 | TGTGCCAGCAGCTCTGCCGGGACAAGGGTCACCGGGGAGCTGTTTTTT | CASSSAGTRVTGELFF
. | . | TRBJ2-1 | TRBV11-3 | TGTGCCAGCAGCTCCCAGCGGTACAATGAGCAGTTCTTC | CASSSQRYNEQFF
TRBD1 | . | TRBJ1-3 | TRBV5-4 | TGTGCCAGCAGCTCTGGGACAGGGGCTGGAAACACCATATATTTT | CASSSGTGAGNTIYF
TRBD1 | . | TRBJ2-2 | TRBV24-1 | TGTGCCACCAGTGATCCTGCCGGACAGGGGGGGAACACCGGGGAGCTGTTTTTT | CATSDPAGQGGNTGELFF
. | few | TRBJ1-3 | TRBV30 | TGTGCCGGCTTAAAGGGAAACACCATATATTTT | CAGLKGNTIYF
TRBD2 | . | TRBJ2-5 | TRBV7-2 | TGTGCCAGCAGCTTAGTGGCTAGCGGGACCCAAGAGACCCAGTACTTC | CASSLVASGTQETQYF
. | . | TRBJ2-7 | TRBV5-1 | TGCGCCAGCAGCTTGATAGATCCAGGGGATTCCGAGCAGTACTTC | CASSLIDPGDSEQYF
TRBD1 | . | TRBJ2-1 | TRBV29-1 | TGCAGCGTTGTCCCCCCACAGGGGGACAATGAGCAGTTCTTC | CSVVPPQGDNEQFF
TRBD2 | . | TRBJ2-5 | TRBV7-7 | TGTGCCAGCAGCTCCACGACTAGCGGACAAGAGACCCAGTACTTC | CASSSTTSGQETQYF
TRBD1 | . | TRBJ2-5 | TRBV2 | TGTGCCAGCAGTGGGGACAGGGGATATGAGACCCAGTACTTC | CASSGDRGYETQYF
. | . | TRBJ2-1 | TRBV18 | TGTGCCAGCTCACCGCAGTACAATGAGCAGTTCTTC | CASSPQYNEQFF
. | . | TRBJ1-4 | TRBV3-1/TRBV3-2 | TGTGCCAGCAGTCCCGGTGGTGCAACTAATGAAAAACTGTTTTTT | CASSPGGATNEKLFF
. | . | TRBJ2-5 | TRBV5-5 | TGTGCCAGCACCATACAGGATCCCCAAGAGACCCAGTACTTC | CASTIQDPQETQYF
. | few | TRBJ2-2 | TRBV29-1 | TGCAGCGTTGGACATACGAACACCGGGGAGCTGTTTTTT | CSVGHTNTGELFF
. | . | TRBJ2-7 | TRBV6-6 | TGTGCCAGCAGTTCAGCCTCAACGGGTTCCTACGAGCAGTACTTC | CASSSASTGSYEQYF
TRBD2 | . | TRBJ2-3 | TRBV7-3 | TGTGCCAGCAGCTTAACCCCTTTAGCGGGGGCGACCACAGATACGCAGTATTTT | CASSLTPLAGATTDTQYF
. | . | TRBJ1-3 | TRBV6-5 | TGTGCCAGCAGGGGGGGGAATCGAAACACCATATATTTT | CASRGGNRNTIYF
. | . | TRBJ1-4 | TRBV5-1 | TGCGCCAGCAGCTTGGTTGGAGGGGACGAAAAACTGTTTTTT | CASSLVGGDEKLFF
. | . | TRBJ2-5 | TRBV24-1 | TGTGCCACCAGTGACCCCACAGGTCTGGAGACCCAGTACTTC | CATSDPTGLETQYF
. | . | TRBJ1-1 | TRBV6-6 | TGTGCCAGCAGTTCAGACGGAGACACTGAAGCTTTCTTT | CASSSDGDTEAFF
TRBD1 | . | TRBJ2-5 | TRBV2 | TGTGCCAGCAGTAGGGACAGACAAGAGACCCAGTACTTC | CASSRDRQETQYF